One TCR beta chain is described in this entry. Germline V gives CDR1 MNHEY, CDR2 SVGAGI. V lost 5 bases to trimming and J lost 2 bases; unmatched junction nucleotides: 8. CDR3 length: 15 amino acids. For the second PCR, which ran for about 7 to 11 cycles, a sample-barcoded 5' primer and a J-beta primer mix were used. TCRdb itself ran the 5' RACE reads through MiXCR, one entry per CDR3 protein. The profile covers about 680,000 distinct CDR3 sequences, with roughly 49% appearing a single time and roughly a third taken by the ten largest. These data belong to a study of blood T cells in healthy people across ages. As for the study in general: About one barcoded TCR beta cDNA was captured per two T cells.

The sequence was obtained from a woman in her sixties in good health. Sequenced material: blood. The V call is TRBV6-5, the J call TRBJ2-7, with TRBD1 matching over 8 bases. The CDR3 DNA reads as TGTGCCAGCAGTCCCCCCCCGGACAGGGCCTACGAGCAGTACTTC. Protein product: CASSPPPDRAYEQYF.